These T cell receptor beta chains were read from a single sample in a study of blood T cells in healthy people across ages. A single record per CDR3 protein comes from TCRdb applying MiXCR to the 5' RACE reads. This table holds approximately 1.5 million distinct CDR3 sequences, about 45% found once. The sample comprised blood. These receptors were collected from a woman between 18 and 30 years old in good health. The CDR3 runs from the conserved cysteine through the conserved F or W.

V,CDR3
TRBV12-3/TRBV12-4,CASSVKGASYGYTF
TRBV28,CASSLLGRPENEQFF
TRBV7-2,CASSTTSGDTQYF
TRBV10-3,CAFSELDRPNQPQHF
TRBV20-1,CSAAQGRAKNIQYF
TRBV10-3,CAISEAGPAQSPLHF
TRBV29-1,CSVELVGSATNEKLFF
TRBV7-2,CASSLLGMDRKPTEAFF
TRBV12-3/TRBV12-4,CASGQFRGIQETQYF
TRBV7-2,CASTGGQGLETQYF
TRBV5-1,CASTAPGLASEQYF
TRBV7-2,CASSPGLAGPQFF
TRBV6-5,CASSRTSGSLKQYF
TRBV20-1,CSARKGAGSNQPQHF
TRBV6-5,CASRPWGGLTDTQYF
TRBV20-1,CSAEQGEGSPLHF
TRBV9,CASSVGSGNTEAFF
TRBV13,CASSVGTGVRYTF
TRBV29-1,CSEVRVGNPEAFF
TRBV6-1,CASRALKDSPNGELFF
TRBV6-5,CASSYGLAGFVAKNIQYF
TRBV7-2,CASSRQTLNTDTQYF
TRBV10-1,CASSETTVRSSQETQYF
TRBV5-1,CASSFFGGLAEATQYF
TRBV2,CASRATQGAIQPQHF
TRBV20-1,CSATRTGGMFF
TRBV19,CASSMRGQGGQYF
TRBV6-6,CASSRPGQGADGYTF
TRBV27,CANMHTDTQYF
TRBV5-5,CASSLSTVTTDTQYF
TRBV7-9,CASSLAADYGYTF
TRBV18,CASSSRQGAYTDTQYF
TRBV9,CASSVEPGHGYEQYF
TRBV5-1,CASSTDPGTSDAFF
TRBV2,CASRTGVYGYTF
TRBV29-1,CSVSIGQNSNQPRHF
TRBV7-2,CASSLIRVGEQYF
TRBV9,CASSEPGTGAYGYTF
TRBV5-1,CASSAGQGAKNIQYF
TRBV4-3,CASSQAGRGYNEQFF
TRBV25-1,CASSVDYYEQYF
TRBV6-1,CASSKPPGGLAPYNEQFF
TRBV7-2,CASSLHHRDETQYF
TRBV29-1,CSVALIGTESSEQYF
TRBV29-1,CSAVLTGRGYEQYF
TRBV6-1,CATVRYRENDYTF
TRBV20-1,CSARDGTGGNGYTF
TRBV20-1,CSASWTERRTEAFF
TRBV20-1,CSASGWGDRELAQYF
TRBV12-3/TRBV12-4,CASTTTHNTDTQYF
TRBV6-1,CASSGLVGETQYF